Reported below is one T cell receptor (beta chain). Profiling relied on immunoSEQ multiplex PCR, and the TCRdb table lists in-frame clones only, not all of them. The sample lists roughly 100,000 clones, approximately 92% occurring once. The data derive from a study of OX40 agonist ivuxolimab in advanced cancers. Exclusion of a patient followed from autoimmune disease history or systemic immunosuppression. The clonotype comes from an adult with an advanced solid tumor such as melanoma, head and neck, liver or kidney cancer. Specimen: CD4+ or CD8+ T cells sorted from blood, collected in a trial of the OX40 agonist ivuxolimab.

The CDR3 nucleotides read TGTGCCAGCAGCTTTGGCACTGAAGCTTTCTTT. Its translation: CASSFGTEAFF. This chain links TRBV7-8 with TRBJ1-1; no definite D call. The CDR3 covers 11 residues. Per germline, CDR1 SGHVS and CDR2 FQNEAQ. With 3 bases removed from V and 4 bases from J, the gap between germline ends came to 3 bases. Full variable domain (remainder filled in from reference TRBV7-8 and TRBJ1-1): GAGVSQSPRYKVAKRGQDVALRCDPISGHVSLFWYQQALGQGPEFLTYFQNEAQLDKSGLPSDRFFAERPEGSVSTLKIQRTQQEDSAVYLCASSFGTEAFFGQGTRLTVV.